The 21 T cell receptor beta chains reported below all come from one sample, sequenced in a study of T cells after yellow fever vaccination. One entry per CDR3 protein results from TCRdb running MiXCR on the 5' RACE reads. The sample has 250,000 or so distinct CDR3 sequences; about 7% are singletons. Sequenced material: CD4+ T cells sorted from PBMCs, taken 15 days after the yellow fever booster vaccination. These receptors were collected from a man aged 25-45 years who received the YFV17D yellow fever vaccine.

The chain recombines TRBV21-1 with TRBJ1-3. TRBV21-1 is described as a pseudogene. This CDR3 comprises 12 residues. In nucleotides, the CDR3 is TGTGCCAGCACTCACTCTGGAAACACCATATATTTT. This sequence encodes CASTHSGNTIYF.

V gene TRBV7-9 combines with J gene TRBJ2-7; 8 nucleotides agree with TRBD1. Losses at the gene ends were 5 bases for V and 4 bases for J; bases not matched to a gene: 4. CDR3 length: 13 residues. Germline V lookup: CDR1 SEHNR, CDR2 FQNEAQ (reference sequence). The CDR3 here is CASSGRQGYEQYF. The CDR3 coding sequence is TGTGCCAGCAGCGGGAGACAGGGGTACGAGCAGTACTTC.

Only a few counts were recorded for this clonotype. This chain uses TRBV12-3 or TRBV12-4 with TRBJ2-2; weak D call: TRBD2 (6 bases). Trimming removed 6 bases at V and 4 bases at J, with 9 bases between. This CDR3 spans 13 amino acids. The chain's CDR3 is CASSRGTTGELFF. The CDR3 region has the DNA TGTGCCAGCAGCCGCGGGACCACCGGGGAGCTGTTTTTT.

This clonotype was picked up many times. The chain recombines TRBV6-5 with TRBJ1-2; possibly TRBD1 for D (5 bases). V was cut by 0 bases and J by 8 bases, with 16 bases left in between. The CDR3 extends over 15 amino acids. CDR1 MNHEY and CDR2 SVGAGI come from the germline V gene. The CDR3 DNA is TGTGCCAGCAGTTACTCTTGGGACGTAGTGGAAGGCTACACCTTC. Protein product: CASSYSWDVVEGYTF.

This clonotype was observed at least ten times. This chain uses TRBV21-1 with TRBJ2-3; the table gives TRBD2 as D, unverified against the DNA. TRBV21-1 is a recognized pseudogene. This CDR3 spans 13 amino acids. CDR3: CASNIADTDTQYF. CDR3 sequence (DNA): TGTGCCAGCAATATAGCGGACACAGATACGCAGTATTTT.

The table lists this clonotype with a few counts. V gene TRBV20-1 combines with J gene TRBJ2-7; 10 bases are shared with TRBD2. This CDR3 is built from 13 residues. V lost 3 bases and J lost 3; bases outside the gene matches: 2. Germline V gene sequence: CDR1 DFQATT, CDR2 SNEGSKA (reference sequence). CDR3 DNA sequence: TGCAGTGCTAGTGGGACTAGCGTCTACGAGCAGTACTTC. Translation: CSASGTSVYEQYF.

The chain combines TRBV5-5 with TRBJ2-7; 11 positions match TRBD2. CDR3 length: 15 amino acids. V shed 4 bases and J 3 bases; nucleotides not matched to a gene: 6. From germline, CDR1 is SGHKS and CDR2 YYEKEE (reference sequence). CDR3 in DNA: TGTGCCAGCAGCCCTACTAGCGGGAGTGGCTACGAGCAGTACTTC. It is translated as CASSPTSGSGYEQYF.

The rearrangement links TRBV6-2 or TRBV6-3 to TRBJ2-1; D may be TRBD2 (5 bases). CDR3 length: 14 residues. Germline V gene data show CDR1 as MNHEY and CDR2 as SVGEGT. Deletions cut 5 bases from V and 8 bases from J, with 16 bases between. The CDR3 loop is CASSRTQSGHEQFF. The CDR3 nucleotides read TGTGCCAGCAGTAGGACTCAATCCGGGCATGAGCAGTTCTTC.

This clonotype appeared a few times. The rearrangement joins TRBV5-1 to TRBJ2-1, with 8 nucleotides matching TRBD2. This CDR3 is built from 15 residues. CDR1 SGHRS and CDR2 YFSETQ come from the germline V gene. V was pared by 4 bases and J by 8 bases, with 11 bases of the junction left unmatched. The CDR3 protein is CASSPPSGRGDEQFF. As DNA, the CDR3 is TGCGCCAGCAGCCCCCCCAGCGGGAGAGGAGATGAGCAGTTCTTC.

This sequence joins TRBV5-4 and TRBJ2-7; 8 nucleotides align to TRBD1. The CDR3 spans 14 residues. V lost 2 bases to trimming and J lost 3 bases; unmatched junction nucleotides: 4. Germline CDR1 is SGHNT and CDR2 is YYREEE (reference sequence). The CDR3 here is CASSLRQGIYEQYF. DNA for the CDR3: TGTGCCAGCAGCTTACGACAGGGGATCTACGAGCAGTACTTC.

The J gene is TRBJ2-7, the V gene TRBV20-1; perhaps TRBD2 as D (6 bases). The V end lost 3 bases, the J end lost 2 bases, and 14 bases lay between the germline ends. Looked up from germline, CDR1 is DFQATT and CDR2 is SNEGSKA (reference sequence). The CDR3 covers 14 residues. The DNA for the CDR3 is TGCAGTGCTAGCCCCGGGACTTCTGCCTACGAGCAGTACTTC. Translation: CSASPGTSAYEQYF.

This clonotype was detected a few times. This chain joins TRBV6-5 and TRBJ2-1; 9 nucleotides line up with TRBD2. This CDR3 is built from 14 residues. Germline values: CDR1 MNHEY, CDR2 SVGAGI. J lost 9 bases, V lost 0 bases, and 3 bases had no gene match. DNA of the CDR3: TGTGCCAGCAGTTACTCGGGGACTAGCACTGAGCAGTTCTTC. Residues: CASSYSGTSTEQFF.

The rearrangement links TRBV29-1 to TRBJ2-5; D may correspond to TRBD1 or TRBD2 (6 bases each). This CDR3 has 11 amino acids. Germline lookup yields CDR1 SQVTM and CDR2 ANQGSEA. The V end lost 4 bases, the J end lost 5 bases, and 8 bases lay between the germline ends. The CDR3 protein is CSVAGGETQYF. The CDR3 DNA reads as TGCAGCGTTGCCGGGGGCGAGACCCAGTACTTC.

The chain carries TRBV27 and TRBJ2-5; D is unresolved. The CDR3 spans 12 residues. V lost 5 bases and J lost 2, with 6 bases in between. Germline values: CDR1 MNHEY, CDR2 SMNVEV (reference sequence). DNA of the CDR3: TGTGCCAGCAGTGCACCACAAGAGACCCAGTACTTC. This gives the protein CASSAPQETQYF.

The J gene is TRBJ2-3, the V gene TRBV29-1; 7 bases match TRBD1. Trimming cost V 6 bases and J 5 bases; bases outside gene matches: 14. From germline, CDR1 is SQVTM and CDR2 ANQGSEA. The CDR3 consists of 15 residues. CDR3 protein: CSVRTGTVLRDTQYF. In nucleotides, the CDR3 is TGCAGCGTCAGGACCGGGACAGTCCTCAGAGATACGCAGTATTTT.

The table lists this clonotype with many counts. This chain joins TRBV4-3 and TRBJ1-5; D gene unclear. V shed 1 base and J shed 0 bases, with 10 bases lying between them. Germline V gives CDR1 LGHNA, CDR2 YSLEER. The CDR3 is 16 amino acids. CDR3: CASSQGTGYSNQPQHF. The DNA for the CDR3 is TGCGCCAGCAGCCAAGGTACTGGATATAGCAATCAGCCCCAGCATTTT.

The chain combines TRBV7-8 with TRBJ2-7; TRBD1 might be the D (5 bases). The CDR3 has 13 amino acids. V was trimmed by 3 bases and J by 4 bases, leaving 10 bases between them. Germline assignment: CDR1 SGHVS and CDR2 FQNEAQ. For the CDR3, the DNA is TGTGCCAGCAGCTTTGCCAGACAGTACGAGCAGTACTTC. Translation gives CASSFARQYEQYF.

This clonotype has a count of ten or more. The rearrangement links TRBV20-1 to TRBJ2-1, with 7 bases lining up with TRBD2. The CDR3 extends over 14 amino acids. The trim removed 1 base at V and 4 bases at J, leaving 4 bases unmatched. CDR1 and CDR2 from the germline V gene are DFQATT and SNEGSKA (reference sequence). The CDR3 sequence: CSARGGLNYNEQFF. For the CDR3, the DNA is TGCAGTGCTAGAGGGGGACTAAATTACAATGAGCAGTTCTTC.

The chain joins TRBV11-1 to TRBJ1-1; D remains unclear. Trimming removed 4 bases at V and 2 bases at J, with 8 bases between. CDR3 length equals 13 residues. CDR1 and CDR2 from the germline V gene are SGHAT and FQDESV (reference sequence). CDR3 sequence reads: CASSYATNTEAFF. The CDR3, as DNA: TGTGCCAGCAGCTACGCTACTAACACTGAAGCTTTCTTT.

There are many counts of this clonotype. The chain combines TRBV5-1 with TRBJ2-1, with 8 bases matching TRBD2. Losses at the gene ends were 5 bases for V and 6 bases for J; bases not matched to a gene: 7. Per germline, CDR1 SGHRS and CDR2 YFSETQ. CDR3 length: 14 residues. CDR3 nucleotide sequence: TGCGCCAGCAGTGGTAGCGGGACCCCCAATGAGCAGTTCTTC. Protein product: CASSGSGTPNEQFF.

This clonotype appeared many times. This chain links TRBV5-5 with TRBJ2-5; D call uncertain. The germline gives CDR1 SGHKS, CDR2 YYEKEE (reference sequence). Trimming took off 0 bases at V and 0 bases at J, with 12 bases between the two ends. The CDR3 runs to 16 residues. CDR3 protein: CASSLGPRGYQETQYF. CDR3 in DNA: TGTGCCAGCAGCTTGGGCCCTCGTGGGTACCAAGAGACCCAGTACTTC. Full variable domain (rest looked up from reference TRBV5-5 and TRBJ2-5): DAGVTQSPTHLIKTRGQQVTLRCSPISGHKSVSWYQQVLGQGPQFIFQYYEKEERGRGNFPDRFSARQFPNYSSELNVNALLLGDSALYLCASSLGPRGYQETQYFGPGTRLLVL.